This TCR beta chain is drawn from a study of T cell responses to AZD1222 COVID-19 vaccine. Study background: Second-dose intervals of approximately 4 or approximately 12 weeks were pooled. Study conclusions and caveats: Baseline testing showed seropositivity in only a handful of AZD1222 recipients. Nearly half of spike-specific TCRs reportedly target variant regions that are unmutated in the B.1.351 and B.1.1.7 variants.

Trimming at V came to 8 bases and at J to 4 bases, leaving 11 bases not matched to a gene. This CDR3 comprises 15 residues. Looked up from germline, CDR1 is SGHVS and CDR2 is FQNEAQ. This clone has a single count. The antigen remains unidentified. Profiling relied on immunoSEQ multiplex PCR, and the TCRdb table lists in-frame clones only, not all of them. The table includes some 120,000 clones, approximately 84% detected once. The chain joins TRBV7-8 to TRBJ1-3, with 7 bases identical to TRBD1. Here the sequenced sample was peripheral blood, taken on day 0 of AZD1222 vaccination. The sequence was obtained from an adult in good health. The CDR3 protein is CASGLNRGVGNTIYF. The CDR3 region has the DNA TGTGCCAGCGGTCTGAACAGGGGAGTGGGAAACACCATATATTTT. Filled out from reference TRBV7-8 and TRBJ1-3, the complete variable domain reads GAGVSQSPRYKVAKRGQDVALRCDPISGHVSLFWYQQALGQGPEFLTYFQNEAQLDKSGLPSDRFFAERPEGSVSTLKIQRTQQEDSAVYLCASGLNRGVGNTIYFGEGSWLTVV.